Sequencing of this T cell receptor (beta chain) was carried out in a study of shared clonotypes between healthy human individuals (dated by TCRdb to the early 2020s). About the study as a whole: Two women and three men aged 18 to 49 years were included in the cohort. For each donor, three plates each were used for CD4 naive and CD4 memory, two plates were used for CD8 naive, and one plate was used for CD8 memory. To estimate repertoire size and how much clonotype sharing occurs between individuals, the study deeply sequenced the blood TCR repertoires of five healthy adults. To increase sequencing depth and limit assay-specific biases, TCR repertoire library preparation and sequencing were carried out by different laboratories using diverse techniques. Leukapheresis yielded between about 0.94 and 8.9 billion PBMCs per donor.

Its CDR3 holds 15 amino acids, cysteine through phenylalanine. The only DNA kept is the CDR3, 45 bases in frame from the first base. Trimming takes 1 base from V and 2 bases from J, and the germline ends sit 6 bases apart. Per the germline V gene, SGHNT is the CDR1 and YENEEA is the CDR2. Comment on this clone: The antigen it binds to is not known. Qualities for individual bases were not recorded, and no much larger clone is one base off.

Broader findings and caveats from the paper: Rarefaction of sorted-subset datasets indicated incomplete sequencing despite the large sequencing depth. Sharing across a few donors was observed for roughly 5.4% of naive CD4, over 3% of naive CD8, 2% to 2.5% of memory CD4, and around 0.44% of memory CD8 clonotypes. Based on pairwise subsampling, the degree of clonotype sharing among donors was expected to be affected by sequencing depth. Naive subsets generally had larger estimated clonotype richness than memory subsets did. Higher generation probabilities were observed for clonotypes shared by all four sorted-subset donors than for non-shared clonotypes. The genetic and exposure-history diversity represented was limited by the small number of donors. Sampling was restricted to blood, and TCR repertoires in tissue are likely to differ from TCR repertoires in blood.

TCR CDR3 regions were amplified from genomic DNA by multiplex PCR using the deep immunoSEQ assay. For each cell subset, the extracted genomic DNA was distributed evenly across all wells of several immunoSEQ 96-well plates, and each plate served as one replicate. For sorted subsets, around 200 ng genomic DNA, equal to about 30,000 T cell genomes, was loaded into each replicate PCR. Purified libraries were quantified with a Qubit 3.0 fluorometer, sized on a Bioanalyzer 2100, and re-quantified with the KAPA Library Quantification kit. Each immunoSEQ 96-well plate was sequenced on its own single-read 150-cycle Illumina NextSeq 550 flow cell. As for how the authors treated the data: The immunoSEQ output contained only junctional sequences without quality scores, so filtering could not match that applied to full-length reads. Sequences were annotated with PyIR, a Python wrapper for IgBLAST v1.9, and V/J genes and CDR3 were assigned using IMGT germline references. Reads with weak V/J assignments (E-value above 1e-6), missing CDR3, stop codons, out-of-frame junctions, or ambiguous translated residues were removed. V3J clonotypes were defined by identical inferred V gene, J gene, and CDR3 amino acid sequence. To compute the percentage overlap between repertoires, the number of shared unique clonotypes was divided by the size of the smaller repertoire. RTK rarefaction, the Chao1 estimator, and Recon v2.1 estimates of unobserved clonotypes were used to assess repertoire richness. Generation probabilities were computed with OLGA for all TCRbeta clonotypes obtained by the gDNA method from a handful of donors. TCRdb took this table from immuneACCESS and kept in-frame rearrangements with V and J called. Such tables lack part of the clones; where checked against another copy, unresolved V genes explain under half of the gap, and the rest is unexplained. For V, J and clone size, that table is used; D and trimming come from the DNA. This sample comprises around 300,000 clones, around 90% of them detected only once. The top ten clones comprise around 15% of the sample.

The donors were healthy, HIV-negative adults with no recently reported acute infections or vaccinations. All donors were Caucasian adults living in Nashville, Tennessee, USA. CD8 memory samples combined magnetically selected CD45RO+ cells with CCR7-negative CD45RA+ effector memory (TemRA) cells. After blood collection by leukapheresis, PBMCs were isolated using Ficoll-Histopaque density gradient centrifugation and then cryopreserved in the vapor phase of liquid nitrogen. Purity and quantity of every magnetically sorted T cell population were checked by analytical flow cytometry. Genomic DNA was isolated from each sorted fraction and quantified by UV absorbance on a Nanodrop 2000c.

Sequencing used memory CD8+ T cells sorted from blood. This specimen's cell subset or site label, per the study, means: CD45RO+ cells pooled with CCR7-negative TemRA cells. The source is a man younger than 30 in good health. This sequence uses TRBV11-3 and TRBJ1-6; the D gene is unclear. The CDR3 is CASSLGCPYNSPLHF. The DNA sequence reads TGTGCCAGCAGCTTAGGTTGCCCCTATAATTCACCCCTCCACTTT. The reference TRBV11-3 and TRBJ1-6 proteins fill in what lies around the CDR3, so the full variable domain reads EAGVVQSPRYKIIEKKQPVAFWCNPISGHNTLYWYLQNLGQGPELLIRYENEEAVDDSQLPKDRFSAERLKGVDSTLKIQPAELGDSAVYLCASSLGCPYNSPLHFGNGTRLTVT.